A single sample is the source of the 25 T cell receptor beta chains below, sequenced in a study of shared clonotypes between healthy human individuals (dated by TCRdb to the early 2020s). Libraries were built with the immunoSEQ multiplex PCR assay. Not all clones reach the TCRdb copy of this immuneACCESS table, which keeps in-frame sequences only. Checked studies attribute under half of the gap to unresolved V genes and leave the rest unexplained. This sample has around 2.3 million clones in its table, and approximately 94% of those were observed once. Around 0.13% of the sample lies in the top ten. Sequenced sample: naive CD4+ T cells sorted from blood. The sample's cell subset or site label, decoded: CD45RA+ positively selected. All receptors derive from a man aged 18 to 29 in good health.

The DNA of the CDR3 is TGCGCCAGCAGCTTGGCCGCGGGTCAGGGGAACAATGAGCAGTTCTTC. This gives the protein CASSLAAGQGNNEQFF. The chain carries TRBV5-1 and TRBJ2-1; possibly TRBD1 for D (6 bases). Per the germline V gene, CDR1 is SGHRS and CDR2 is YFSETQ. The CDR3 has 16 amino acids. The V gene lost 0 bases and the J gene lost 5 bases, with 15 bases spanning the gap.

This clone showed up just once. This rearrangement joins TRBV5-1 to TRBJ2-7; D unclear. Germline V gene lookup returns CDR1 SGHRS and CDR2 YFSETQ. The CDR3 runs 16 residues. Trimming cost V 0 bases and J 1 base, with 14 bases left between them. The CDR3 loop reads CASSLGGSSPSYEQYF. For the CDR3, the DNA is TGCGCCAGCAGCTTGGGGGGATCCTCCCCTTCCTACGAGCAGTACTTC.

V is TRBV5-1 and J is TRBJ2-5; D not resolved. The germline V and J ends were trimmed by 5 bases and 4 bases, with 9 bases remaining between them. The CDR3 runs to 12 residues. The V gene's germline CDR1 is SGHRS and CDR2 YFSETQ. CDR3 bases: TGCGCCAGCAGGTTGACGGGAGAGACCCAGTACTTC. It codes for CASRLTGETQYF.

The chain combines TRBV5-6 with TRBJ2-5, with TRBD1 identical over 8 bases. Germline CDR1 SGHDT, CDR2 YYEEEE. Trimming cost V 2 bases and J 3 bases; bases outside gene matches: 6. The CDR3 runs 15 residues. Here the CDR3 DNA reads TGTGCCAGCAGCTTTGACAGGGGATTGGAAGAGACCCAGTACTTC. As protein: CASSFDRGLEETQYF.

The chain recombines TRBV14 with TRBJ2-1; D remains ambiguous. CDR3 length: 11 residues. Germline V CDR1 and CDR2: SGHDN, FVKESK. The V and J ends lost 8 bases and 3 bases respectively, with 5 bases between them. The CDR3 region is CASGFYNEQFF. Here the CDR3 DNA reads TGTGCCAGCGGGTTCTACAATGAGCAGTTCTTC.

This clone was seen a single time. The V gene is TRBV7-2, the J gene TRBJ1-4; D call uncertain. This CDR3 is 15 amino acids long. Germline CDR1 SGHTA, CDR2 FQGNSA. Trimming took 5 bases from V and 0 from J, leaving 10 bases between them. The CDR3 nucleotides are TGTGCCAGCAGCCCAAACCCCTCAACTAATGAAAAACTGTTTTTT. This encodes CASSPNPSTNEKLFF.

This chain uses TRBV15 with TRBJ2-7; D is possibly TRBD1 (7 bases). The V gene's germline CDR1 is LNHNV and CDR2 YYDKDF (reference sequence). The CDR3 runs to 15 residues. Deletions cut 4 bases from V and 1 base from J, with 14 bases between. The CDR3 reads CATSTEQGRSYEQYF. CDR3 in DNA: TGTGCCACCAGCACGGAACAGGGGAGGTCCTACGAGCAGTACTTC.

The chain links TRBV6-5 to TRBJ1-2; D is uncertain. The V end lost 6 bases, the J end lost 6 bases, and 14 bases lay between the germline ends. The CDR3 extends over 13 amino acids. CDR1 is MNHEY, CDR2 SVGAGI, per germline. CDR3 nucleotides: TGTGCCAGCAGATCGGGCCTTACGAATGGCTACACCTTC. Translating it yields CASRSGLTNGYTF.

Details on this clone: Other DNA sequences from this sample encode an identical CDR3 as well. The gene calls are TRBV29-1 and TRBJ2-1; TRBD1 agrees at 11 bases. The CDR3 loop spans 13 amino acids. V lost 6 bases to trimming and J lost 7 bases; unmatched junction nucleotides: 5. CDR1 is SQVTM and CDR2 is ANQGSEA in the germline V gene. The chain's CDR3 is CSVDRGRENEQFF. For the CDR3, the DNA is TGCAGCGTGGACAGGGGGCGGGAAAATGAGCAGTTCTTC.

V usage is TRBV11-2 and J usage is TRBJ1-1; D unresolved. Looked up from germline, CDR1 is SGHAT and CDR2 is FQNNGV. V was trimmed by 2 bases and J by 1 base, leaving 20 bases between them. This CDR3 contains 18 residues. The CDR3 region has the DNA TGTGCCAGCAGCTTAAATAAGGGATTGGTAGGGAGGAACACTGAAGCTTTCTTT. It specifies CASSLNKGLVGRNTEAFF.

The chain couples TRBV2 to TRBJ2-1; possible D gene TRBD2, 6 bases. In germline, CDR1 is SNHLY, CDR2 FYNNEI. CDR3 size: 16 residues. Trimming cost V 1 base and J 0 bases, with 10 bases left between them. CDR3 in amino acids: CASSEVEGHSYNEQFF. CDR3 bases: TGTGCCAGCAGTGAAGTGGAGGGCCACTCCTACAATGAGCAGTTCTTC.

The chain couples TRBV9 to TRBJ2-5; no clear D gene. V was trimmed by 0 bases and J by 5 bases, leaving 8 bases between them. The CDR3 length is 13 residues. Germline V gene lookup returns CDR1 SGDLS and CDR2 YYNGEE. The CDR3 nucleotides read TGTGCCAGCAGCGTAGCTAGTGCGGAGACCCAGTACTTC. Translation gives CASSVASAETQYF.

J is TRBJ1-1 and V is TRBV9; D is unresolved. CDR1 SGDLS and CDR2 YYNGEE come from the germline V gene. V lost 4 bases and J lost 3, with 16 bases in between. The CDR3 is 15 residues long. DNA of the CDR3: TGTGCCAGCAGCTCTAAGGCGGGCAGAGACACTGAAGCTTTCTTT. Encoded protein: CASSSKAGRDTEAFF.

About this clone: The same CDR3 can be traced to other DNA sequences in this sample. The chain recombines TRBV18 with TRBJ1-5; 8 positions agree with TRBD1. V lost 3 bases, J lost 0 bases, and 4 bases stayed unmatched. CDR1 KGHSH and CDR2 LQKENI come from the germline V gene. The CDR3 extends over 16 amino acids. The CDR3 DNA follows: TGTGCCAGCTCACCTGGGACAGGATATAGCAATCAGCCCCAGCATTTT. Translating gives CASSPGTGYSNQPQHF.

The rearrangement links TRBV5-6 to TRBJ1-6; TRBD1 matches 8 bases. Germline V gene lookup returns CDR1 SGHDT and CDR2 YYEEEE. J lost 7 bases, V lost 4 bases, and 7 bases had no gene match. This CDR3 region has 15 residues. CDR3 amino acids: CASSRTGLGNSPLHF. The CDR3 coding sequence is TGTGCCAGCAGCAGGACAGGGCTAGGAAATTCACCCCTCCACTTT.

The rearrangement joins TRBV6-5 to TRBJ1-1; 9 bases agree with TRBD1. The CDR3 has 15 amino acids. From germline, CDR1 is MNHEY and CDR2 SVGAGI. Germline trimming cut 6 bases from V and 5 bases from J; bases unmatched to any gene: 10. CDR3 coding DNA: TGTGCCAGCAGCTCAACGGGGACAGGGTGGACTGAAGCTTTCTTT. Protein sequence: CASSSTGTGWTEAFF.

V is TRBV11-2 and J is TRBJ2-7, with D hard to call. V was clipped by 4 bases and J by 0 bases, with 13 bases between them. Germline V lookup: CDR1 SGHAT, CDR2 FQNNGV. CDR3 length equals 15 residues. For the CDR3, the DNA is TGTGCCAGCAGCTCGCCCGGAGTAGCCTCCTACGAGCAGTACTTC. Amino acid sequence: CASSSPGVASYEQYF.

V usage is TRBV18 and J usage is TRBJ2-7, with 7 positions matching TRBD2. The CDR3 has 15 residues. J gave up 0 bases and V 6 bases, and 8 bases lay outside the gene matches. Germline V lookup: CDR1 KGHSH, CDR2 LQKENI. The CDR3 here is CASSFGRTSSYEQYF. CDR3 bases: TGTGCCAGCTCGTTTGGCAGGACTAGCTCCTACGAGCAGTACTTC.

The gene calls are TRBV6-5 and TRBJ2-7; TRBD1 matches at 10 bases. Germline values: CDR1 MNHEY, CDR2 SVGAGI. J gave up 3 bases and V 3 bases, and 5 bases lay outside the gene matches. The CDR3 length is 15 residues. The CDR3 DNA is TGTGCCAGCAGTTATGCGGGACAGGGGATCTACGAGCAGTACTTC. Translated: CASSYAGQGIYEQYF.

The CDR3 bases are TGTGCCAGCAGCTTAGAGCTAGCGGGAGGGCGCAATGAGCAGTTCTTC. Translated: CASSLELAGGRNEQFF. The V gene is TRBV11-2, the J gene TRBJ2-1; TRBD2 agrees at 12 bases. Germline V gene lookup returns CDR1 SGHAT and CDR2 FQNNGV. J gave up 6 bases and V 0 bases, and 3 bases lay outside the gene matches. The CDR3 extends over 16 amino acids.

The chain links TRBV6-5 to TRBJ1-1; tentative D call: TRBD1 (6 bases). V gave up 5 bases and J gave up 6 bases, with 13 bases separating them. This CDR3 spans 13 amino acids. Germline CDR1 and CDR2: MNHEY and SVGAGI. The chain's CDR3 is CASSPTGSSEAFF. DNA of the CDR3: TGTGCCAGCAGTCCAACAGGGTCCTCTGAAGCTTTCTTT.

The chain couples TRBV25-1 to TRBJ2-5; D might be TRBD2 (5 bases). Near its end, the DNA agrees better with TRBJ2-7, so the J call may be wrong. CDR3 length equals 12 residues. CDR1 and CDR2 (germline): MGHDK, SYGVNS. CDR3 nucleotide sequence: TGTGCCAGCAGTGAATCGGGAATCGAGCAGTACTTC. The encoded protein is CASSESGIEQYF.

The chain combines TRBV7-9 with TRBJ2-1, with D possibly TRBD2 on 5 matching bases. Germline CDR1 and CDR2: SEHNR and FQNEAQ (reference sequence). There are 14 residues in the CDR3. V was pared by 5 bases and J by 4 bases, with 12 bases between. As DNA, the CDR3 is TGTGCCAGCAGCCCTCCAGCGGATTACAATGAGCAGTTCTTC. This translates into CASSPPADYNEQFF.

This clone was seen a single time. This chain joins TRBV18 and TRBJ1-2; D is undetermined. V lost 3 bases and J lost 6, with 14 bases in between. The CDR3 covers 14 residues. Germline CDR1 and CDR2: KGHSH and LQKENI. Here the CDR3 DNA reads TGTGCCAGCTCACCTGCGGGGAAGGGCGATGGCTACACCTTC. Residues: CASSPAGKGDGYTF.

As for this clone: Other DNA sequences of this sample code for an identical CDR3. J is TRBJ2-5 and V is TRBV30, with D maybe TRBD2 (6 bases). CDR1 and CDR2 (germline): GTSNPN, SVGIG (reference sequence). The ends were cut back, 2 bases at V and 2 bases at J, with 9 bases in the middle. This CDR3 has 13 amino acids. The CDR3 bases are TGTGCCTGGAGTCCGGGACTTCAAGAGACCCAGTACTTC. Its translation: CAWSPGLQETQYF. Full variable domain (outside the CDR3, taken from reference TRBV30 and TRBJ2-5): SQTIHQWPATLVQPVGSPLSLECTVEGTSNPNLYWYRQAAGRGLQLLFYSVGIGQISSEVPQNLSASRPQDRQFILSSKKLLLSDSGFYLCAWSPGLQETQYFGPGTRLLVL.